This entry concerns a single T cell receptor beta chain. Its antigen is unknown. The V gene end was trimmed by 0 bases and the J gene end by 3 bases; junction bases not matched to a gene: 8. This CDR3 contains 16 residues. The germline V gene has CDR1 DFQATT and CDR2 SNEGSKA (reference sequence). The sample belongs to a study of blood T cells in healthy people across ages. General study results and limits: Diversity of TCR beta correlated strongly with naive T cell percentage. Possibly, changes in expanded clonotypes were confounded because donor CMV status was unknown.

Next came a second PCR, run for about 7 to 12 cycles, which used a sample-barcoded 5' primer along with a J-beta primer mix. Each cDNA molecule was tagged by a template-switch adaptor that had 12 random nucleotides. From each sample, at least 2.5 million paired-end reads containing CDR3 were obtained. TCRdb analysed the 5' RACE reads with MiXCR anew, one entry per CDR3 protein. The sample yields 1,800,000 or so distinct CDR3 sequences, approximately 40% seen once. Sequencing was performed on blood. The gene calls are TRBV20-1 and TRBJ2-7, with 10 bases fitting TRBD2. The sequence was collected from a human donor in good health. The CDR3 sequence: CSARETGLADFYEQYF. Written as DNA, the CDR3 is TGCAGTGCTAGAGAAACCGGACTAGCGGATTTCTACGAGCAGTACTTC.